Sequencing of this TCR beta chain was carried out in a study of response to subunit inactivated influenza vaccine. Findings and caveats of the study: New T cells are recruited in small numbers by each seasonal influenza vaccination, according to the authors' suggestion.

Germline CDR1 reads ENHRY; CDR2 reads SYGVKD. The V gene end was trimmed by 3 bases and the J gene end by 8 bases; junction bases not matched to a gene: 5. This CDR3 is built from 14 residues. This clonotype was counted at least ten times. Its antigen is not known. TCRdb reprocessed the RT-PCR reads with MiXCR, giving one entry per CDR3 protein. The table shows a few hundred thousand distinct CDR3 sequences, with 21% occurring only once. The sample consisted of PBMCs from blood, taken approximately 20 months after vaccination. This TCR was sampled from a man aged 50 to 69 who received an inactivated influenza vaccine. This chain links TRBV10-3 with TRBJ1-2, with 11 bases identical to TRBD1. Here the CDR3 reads CAISDRDRGDGYTF. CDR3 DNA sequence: TGTGCCATCAGTGACCGGGACAGGGGGGACGGCTACACCTTC.